Shown below are 26 T cell receptor beta chains from a single sample sequenced in a study of CD4 T cells in relation to SARS-CoV-2 and coronaviruses. Assay used: immunoSEQ multiplex PCR; TCRdb lists only in-frame clones, some missing. The sample consists of roughly 11,000 clones, around 86% of them appearing once. Sequenced input: naive CD4+ T cells from PBMCs. Stated subset: naive CD4+ T cells isolated by negative enrichment. The origin of the receptors is an adult with COVID-19.

The chain uses TRBV5-4 and TRBJ2-2; TRBD1 agrees at 8 bases. The germline gives CDR1 SGHNT, CDR2 YYREEE (reference sequence). V shed 5 bases and J 6 bases; nucleotides not matched to a gene: 6. CDR3 length: 14 residues. CDR3 protein: CASRRTGRAGELFF. The CDR3 nucleotides read TGTGCCAGCAGACGGACAGGGCGGGCCGGGGAGCTGTTTTTT.

V usage is TRBV4-1 and J usage is TRBJ1-2; perhaps TRBD1 as D (5 bases). With 2 bases removed from V and 8 bases from J, the gap between germline ends came to 18 bases. This CDR3 has 15 residues. Germline lookup yields CDR1 MGHRA and CDR2 YSYEKL. CDR3 sequence reads: CASSQLGSPREGYTF. In DNA, the CDR3 is TGCGCCAGCAGCCAACTCGGGAGTCCCAGGGAGGGCTACACCTTC.

The chain carries TRBV6-9 and TRBJ2-1; D is possibly TRBD2 (5 bases). The CDR3 runs 14 residues. The germline CDR1 and CDR2 sequences are MNHGY and SVAAGI. V was shortened by 10 bases and J by 5 bases, with 18 bases between the two germline ends. The CDR3 sequence: CAIQAAVLHNEQFF. The CDR3 DNA sequence: TGTGCCATTCAAGCGGCAGTCCTACACAATGAGCAGTTCTTC.

The genes are TRBV5-5 and TRBJ1-2, with 8 nucleotides matching TRBD1. CDR3 length: 15 residues. From germline, CDR1 is SGHKS and CDR2 YYEKEE (reference sequence). The V gene end was trimmed by 4 bases and the J gene end by 8 bases; junction bases not matched to a gene: 13. CDR3 sequence (DNA): TGTGCCAGCAGCGACGCAACGGGACAGGCTCGCGGCTACACCTTC. Its protein product is CASSDATGQARGYTF.

The V and J genes are TRBV18 and TRBJ2-5; D remains unclear. Germline-derived CDR1 and CDR2 are KGHSH and LQKENI. This CDR3 comprises 14 residues. V was shortened by 0 bases and J by 1 base, with 6 bases between the two germline ends. The CDR3 region is CASSPPIRQETQYF. The CDR3 coding sequence is TGTGCCAGCTCACCACCTATACGCCAAGAGACCCAGTACTTC.

The gene calls are TRBV11-2 and TRBJ2-7, with TRBD1 matching over 8 bases. Trimming cost V 8 bases and J 7 bases; bases outside gene matches: 13. The CDR3 is 14 residues long. Germline CDR1 SGHAT, CDR2 FQNNGV. In DNA form, the CDR3 reads TGTGCCAGCCGAGGTTTGAGGACAGGGCGGGAGCAGTACTTC. It yields the protein CASRGLRTGREQYF.

Only one count was recorded for this clone. The chain recombines TRBV2 with TRBJ2-1, with TRBD2 matching 7 bases. The germline gives CDR1 SNHLY, CDR2 FYNNEI. V shed 2 bases, J shed 3 bases, and the junction held 7 bases outside the gene matches. The CDR3 is 16 residues long. The CDR3 here is CASSERGGGLYNEQFF. The CDR3 DNA sequence: TGTGCCAGCAGTGAAAGGGGCGGGGGACTCTACAATGAGCAGTTCTTC.

The chain links TRBV11-1 to TRBJ2-2, with no clear D. Germline CDR1 and CDR2: SGHAT and FQDESV (reference sequence). This CDR3 region has 15 residues. The germline V and J ends were trimmed by 2 bases and 1 base, with 8 bases remaining between them. This CDR3 reads CASSLRQLNTGELFF. The CDR3 DNA is TGTGCCAGCAGCTTACGGCAATTGAACACCGGGGAGCTGTTTTTT.

The V and J genes are TRBV6-1 and TRBJ1-5; 7 positions match TRBD1. J lost 2 bases, V lost 2 bases, and 6 bases had no gene match. Germline V gene data show CDR1 as MNHNS and CDR2 as SASEGT. CDR3 length equals 16 residues. The chain's CDR3 is CASSEQGELGNQPQHF. The CDR3, as DNA: TGTGCCAGCAGTGAACAGGGGGAGCTGGGCAATCAGCCCCAGCATTTT.

This clone was observed a handful of times. J is TRBJ2-2 and V is TRBV4-1, with D possibly being TRBD1 (5 bases). This CDR3 has 12 residues. Germline CDR1 MGHRA, CDR2 YSYEKL. V gave up 5 bases and J gave up 5 bases, with 6 bases separating them. The CDR3: CASSKGTGELFF. Written as DNA, the CDR3 is TGCGCCAGCAGCAAGGGGACCGGGGAGCTGTTTTTT.

This chain links TRBV7-2 with TRBJ1-1; D ambiguous. CDR1 and CDR2 from the germline V gene are SGHTA and FQGNSA. Trimming took 4 bases from V and 0 from J, leaving 12 bases between them. The CDR3 is 15 amino acids. The CDR3 is CASSSTSRMNTEAFF. CDR3 coding DNA: TGTGCCAGCAGCTCGACGAGTCGGATGAACACTGAAGCTTTCTTT.

V and J are TRBV3-1 (or the pseudogene TRBV3-2) and TRBJ2-3; the D gene is possibly TRBD2 (5 bases). CDR1 LGHDT and CDR2 YNNKEL come from the germline V gene (reference sequence). Trimming removed 8 bases from V and 7 bases from J, with 13 bases in between. CDR3 length: 12 residues. CDR3 region: CASSTKRNTQYF. CDR3 nucleotides: TGTGCCAGCTCTACGAAGCGGAATACGCAGTATTTT.

This rearrangement joins TRBV7-9 to TRBJ1-2; 7 bases line up with TRBD1. The CDR3 has 14 amino acids. The germline V gene has CDR1 SEHNR and CDR2 FQNEAQ (reference sequence). The J segment lost 4 bases and the V segment lost 1 base, leaving 3 bases of the junction unmatched. CDR3 protein: CASSLVGGAYGYTF. CDR3 sequence (DNA): TGTGCCAGCAGCTTAGTAGGGGGCGCCTATGGCTACACCTTC.

CDR3 region: CASSQDPGRSNTEAFF. CDR3 DNA: TGCGCCAGCAGCCAAGACCCGGGACGGTCGAACACTGAAGCTTTCTTT. The chain recombines TRBV4-1 with TRBJ1-1, with a tentative D call TRBD1 (5 bases). The CDR3 extends over 16 amino acids. V was pared by 0 bases and J by 1 base, with 12 bases between. The germline V gene encodes CDR1 MGHRA and CDR2 YSYEKL.

This chain uses TRBV7-2 with TRBJ2-5; D might be TRBD1 or TRBD2, each matching 5 bases. CDR1 SGHTA and CDR2 FQGNSA come from the germline V gene. V lost 1 base and J lost 9, with 15 bases in between. This CDR3 region has 14 residues. The CDR3 reads CASSLGLGPRAQYF. The CDR3 bases are TGTGCCAGCAGCTTAGGTCTGGGGCCGAGGGCCCAGTACTTC.

The chain couples TRBV5-5 to TRBJ2-7; D not resolved. Trimming took off 0 bases at V and 6 bases at J, with 13 bases between the two ends. From germline, CDR1 is SGHKS and CDR2 YYEKEE (reference sequence). The CDR3 has 14 amino acids. In DNA, the CDR3 is TGTGCCAGCAGCTTGGTTCCTAAAAGGGCCGAGCAGTACTTC. Translated: CASSLVPKRAEQYF.

The rearrangement joins TRBV11-2 to TRBJ1-1; D uncertain. V dropped 1 base and J dropped 10 bases, with 4 bases sitting between them. CDR1 and CDR2 from the germline V gene are SGHAT and FQNNGV. The length of the CDR3 is 10 residues. CDR3 nucleotide sequence: TGTGCCAGCAGCTTAGGGAGAGCTTTCTTT. The encoded protein is CASSLGRAFF.

V gene TRBV6-5 combines with J gene TRBJ1-1; possible D gene TRBD1, 5 bases. V was shortened by 5 bases and J by 6 bases, with 16 bases between the two germline ends. CDR1 and CDR2 from the germline V gene are MNHEY and SVGAGI. CDR3 size: 14 residues. CDR3 sequence: CASSPGGRTPEAFF. CDR3 coding DNA: TGTGCCAGCAGTCCCGGGGGGAGGACTCCTGAAGCTTTCTTT.

The V call is TRBV7-6, the J call TRBJ2-1; TRBD2 matches at 10 bases. The germline CDR1 and CDR2 sequences are SGHVS and FNYEAQ. J gave up 2 bases and V 1 base, and 8 bases lay outside the gene matches. There are 18 residues in the CDR3. The CDR3 spells CASSLDGTSAIPYNEQFF. As DNA, the CDR3 is TGTGCCAGCAGCTTAGATGGGACTAGCGCCATACCCTACAATGAGCAGTTCTTC.

In DNA, the CDR3 is TGTGCCAGCGACAGGGTCAGAGTTAATAATTCACCCCTCCACTTT. Translation: CASDRVRVNNSPLHF. The V gene is TRBV5-8, the J gene TRBJ1-6, with 7 bases lining up with TRBD1. Looked up from germline, CDR1 is SGHTS and CDR2 is YDEGEE. CDR3 length equals 15 residues. With V trimmed by 7 bases and J by 5 bases, 9 bases remained unmatched.

This sequence joins TRBV3-1 (or the pseudogene TRBV3-2) and TRBJ2-3, with TRBD2 matching over 11 bases. V gave up 4 bases and J gave up 0 bases; unmatched junction bases: 3. Germline assignment: CDR1 LGHDT and CDR2 YNNKEL (reference sequence). The CDR3 length is 16 residues. Written as DNA, the CDR3 is TGTGCCAGCAGCCTTAGCGGGGGGGCGAGCACAGATACGCAGTATTTT. This codes for CASSLSGGASTDTQYF.

V and J are TRBV6-2 or TRBV6-3 and TRBJ2-3; the D gene is possibly TRBD2 (6 bases). The CDR3 spans 16 residues. V gave up 2 bases and J gave up 1 base, with 13 bases separating them. CDR1 MNHEY and CDR2 SVGEGT come from the germline V gene. CDR3 in DNA: TGTGCCAGCAGTTACGGGGGGTTCGGTGGCACAGATACGCAGTATTTT. Residues: CASSYGGFGGTDTQYF.

The J gene is TRBJ1-6, the V gene TRBV7-9, with D hard to call. V was pared by 1 base and J by 9 bases, with 4 bases between. Per the germline V gene, CDR1 is SEHNR and CDR2 is FQNEAQ (reference sequence). The CDR3 extends over 12 amino acids. The CDR3 DNA follows: TGTGCCAGCAGCTTAGGTCTTTCACCCCTCCACTTT. Its protein product is CASSLGLSPLHF.

On this clone itself: One end of the junction varies from germline; a read error may be responsible. The rearrangement joins TRBV5-6 to TRBJ2-6; TRBD1 might be the D (5 bases). Germline values: CDR1 SGHDT, CDR2 YYEEEE. The CDR3 length is 16 residues. DNA for the CDR3: TGTGCCAGCACCTTGACAGTTAGCTCTGGGGCCAACGTCCTGACTTTC. Residues: CASTLTVSSGANVLTF.

Remarks on this clone: The junction departs from the called germline gene at one end, perhaps through a read error. The V and J genes are TRBV7-7 and TRBJ2-3, with unresolved D. This CDR3 has 13 amino acids. Per germline, CDR1 SSHAT and CDR2 FNYEAQ (reference sequence). This CDR3 reads CASSPSGVDTQYF. The CDR3 DNA reads TGTGCTAGCAGCCCCTCAGGCGTGGATACGCAGTATTTT.

The rearrangement uses TRBV9 and TRBJ1-5; 7 bases agree with TRBD1. The junction had 7 bases not matched to a gene; V was cut back by 4 bases and J by 9 bases. In germline, CDR1 is SGDLS, CDR2 YYNGEE. CDR3 length: 13 amino acids. CDR3 loop: CASSQGVERPQHF. In nucleotides, the CDR3 is TGTGCCAGCAGCCAGGGGGTCGAAAGGCCCCAGCATTTT.